This is a list of T cell receptor beta chains from one sample in a study of CD8+ T cells in alopecia areata. Some clones are missing from TCRdb's copy, which holds only in-frame ones; the method was immunoSEQ multiplex PCR. Of about 190,000 clones listed, 45% to 65% were seen once; the top ten hold 0.65% to 0.7%. The material sequenced was CD4+ T cells sorted from blood, taken at week 4, from a patient treated with tofacitinib. The receptors were sampled from a human donor with alopecia areata. The CDR3 runs from the conserved cysteine through the conserved F or W. The D gene is left open where the match is weak. Size is stated for part of the rows, as once, few or many counts, or as a class when the clone is expanded.

V gene	J gene	clone size	D gene	CDR3 protein	CDR3 DNA
TRBV6-5	TRBJ2-1	-	-	CASSLDTKNEQFF	TGTGCCAGCAGCCTGGACACCAAGAATGAGCAGTTCTTC
TRBV27	TRBJ2-5	few	-	CASRRGLETQYF	TGTGCCAGCAGGCGGGGTTTAGAGACCCAGTACTTC
TRBV6-5	TRBJ2-3	-	-	CASSGGPTDTQYF	TGTGCCAGCAGTGGGGGGCCCACAGATACGCAGTATTTT
TRBV29-1	TRBJ2-7	-	-	CSVEEGGDEQYF	TGCAGCGTTGAAGAAGGTGGGGACGAGCAGTACTTC
TRBV29-1	TRBJ2-3	few	TRBD2	CSVEGPQPAGDGTDTQYF	TGCAGCGTTGAAGGACCCCAGCCAGCGGGAGACGGAACAGATACGCAGTATTTT
TRBV6-6	TRBJ2-7	-	-	CASSLNPGQGKSEQYF	TGTGCCAGCAGTTTGAATCCGGGTCAGGGGAAGAGCGAGCAGTACTTC
TRBV2	TRBJ2-5	-	TRBD2	CASSRTSGYQETQYF	TGTGCCAGCAGTCGGACTAGCGGCTACCAAGAGACCCAGTACTTC
TRBV18	TRBJ2-5	few	-	CASSPSSETQYF	TGTGCCAGCTCACCATCGTCCGAGACCCAGTACTTC
TRBV18	TRBJ2-3	few	-	CASSSGDARTQYF	TGTGCCAGCTCAAGTGGTGACGCGAGAACGCAGTATTTT
TRBV7-2	TRBJ2-3	few	-	CASKRGLGTDTQYF	TGTGCCAGCAAAAGGGGCTTAGGGACAGATACGCAGTATTTT
TRBV5-1	TRBJ2-7	-	TRBD2	CASSVSGSAHEQYF	TGCGCCAGCAGCGTGAGCGGGAGTGCCCACGAGCAGTACTTC
TRBV4-3	TRBJ2-6	-	-	CASSQDGVQGLSTGANVLTF	TGCGCCAGCAGCCAAGACGGCGTACAGGGTTTAAGCACTGGGGCCAACGTCCTGACTTTC
TRBV4-1	TRBJ2-7	-	TRBD2	CASSPGTSHILEQYF	TGCGCCAGCAGCCCCGGGACTAGCCACATCCTGGAGCAGTACTTC
TRBV29-1	TRBJ1-2	-	-	CSVSMSGGASYTF	TGCAGCGTCTCTATGTCCGGGGGGGCCAGCTACACCTTC
TRBV5-6	TRBJ2-2	once	-	CASSLALAGELFF	TGTGCCAGCAGCTTGGCGTTGGCCGGGGAGCTGTTTTTT
TRBV27	TRBJ2-5	-	TRBD2	CASSFSTSGETQYF	TGTGCCAGCAGTTTCTCCACTAGCGGAGAGACCCAGTACTTC
TRBV29-1	TRBJ2-7	few	-	CSMTGSSYEQYF	TGCAGCATGACGGGCTCCTCCTACGAGCAGTACTTC
TRBV7-9	TRBJ2-1	few	TRBD2	CASSYPGLGTNEQFF	TGTGCCAGCAGCTACCCGGGACTAGGTACCAATGAGCAGTTCTTC
TRBV14	TRBJ2-3	-	-	CASSHPLTDTQYF	TGTGCCAGCAGCCACCCCCTAACAGATACGCAGTATTTT
TRBV2	TRBJ2-7	few	-	CASSDGYEQYF	TGTGCCAGCAGTGACGGGTACGAGCAGTACTTC
TRBV6-4	TRBJ2-3	-	TRBD1	CATNSLGQGADTQYF	TGTGCCACCAATTCACTGGGACAGGGGGCGGATACGCAGTATTTT
TRBV5-1	TRBJ1-1	-	-	CASSLGGNTEAFF	TGCGCCAGCAGCTTGGGGGGGAACACTGAAGCTTTCTTT
TRBV29-1	TRBJ1-5	-	-	CSVAAENSNQPQHF	TGCAGCGTTGCGGCAGAGAATAGCAATCAGCCCCAGCATTTT
TRBV30	TRBJ2-2	-	-	CGGTSENTGELFF	TGTGGTGGGACTTCCGAGAACACCGGGGAGCTGTTTTTT
TRBV6-5	TRBJ2-2	-	-	CASSYTGMNGAGELFF	TGTGCCAGCAGTTACACAGGGATGAACGGGGCCGGGGAGCTGTTTTTT
TRBV2	TRBJ1-5	-	-	CASSEEGVSQHF	TGTGCCAGCAGTGAAGAGGGGGTGTCCCAGCATTTT
TRBV7-8	TRBJ1-5	-	-	CASSRSFGPTISNQPQHF	TGTGCCAGCAGCCGTTCCTTTGGACCAACAATCAGCAATCAGCCCCAGCATTTT
TRBV20-1	TRBJ2-7	-	-	CSASLNYEQYF	TGCAGTGCTAGTCTTAACTACGAGCAGTACTTC
TRBV30	TRBJ1-2	-	-	CAWKGREGHYGYTF	TGTGCCTGGAAGGGCAGGGAGGGTCACTATGGCTACACCTTC
TRBV25-1	TRBJ1-2	-	TRBD1	CASSWDRGRGYTF	TGTGCCAGCAGTTGGGACAGGGGGCGAGGCTACACCTTC
TRBV29-1	TRBJ2-4	-	TRBD1	CSARDRRMAKNIQYF	TGCAGCGCAAGGGACAGAAGAATGGCCAAAAACATTCAGTACTTC
TRBV5-1	TRBJ2-2	-	-	CASSVTGFTGELFF	TGCGCCAGCAGCGTTACAGGGTTCACCGGGGAGCTGTTTTTT
TRBV4-1	TRBJ2-5	-	-	CASSQAPGLLRETQYF	TGCGCCAGCAGCCAAGCCCCGGGTCTCCTGCGGGAGACCCAGTACTTC
TRBV7-6	TRBJ2-1	few	TRBD2	CASSPRRRGRSYNEQFF	TGTGCCAGCAGCCCCCGGAGGCGCGGGAGGTCATACAATGAGCAGTTCTTC
TRBV29-1	TRBJ2-2	-	-	CSVEDSAVNTGELFF	TGCAGCGTTGAAGATTCGGCAGTGAACACCGGGGAGCTGTTTTTT
TRBV30	TRBJ2-7	-	TRBD1	CAWSGDSQNYEQYF	TGTGCCTGGAGCGGGGACAGCCAGAATTACGAGCAGTACTTC
TRBV29-1	TRBJ1-1	few	-	CSVTQWGPFREAFF	TGCAGCGTTACCCAGTGGGGACCTTTTCGTGAAGCTTTCTTT
TRBV29-1	TRBJ2-2	once	-	CSVGQGLTGELFF	TGCAGCGTTGGCCAGGGTCTCACCGGGGAGCTGTTTTTT
TRBV5-1	TRBJ1-5	-	-	CASSPVGSNQPQHF	TGCGCCAGCAGCCCGGTGGGGAGCAATCAGCCCCAGCATTTT
TRBV27	TRBJ1-4	few	-	CASSSRTELEKLFF	TGTGCCAGCAGTTCTAGGACAGAGTTGGAAAAACTGTTTTTT
TRBV25-1	TRBJ1-4	few	-	CASSESHNEKLFF	TGTGCCAGCAGTGAGTCTCACAACGAAAAACTGTTTTTT
TRBV6-5	TRBJ2-3	-	TRBD1	CASSYGSDRATDTQYF	TGTGCCAGCAGTTACGGGTCGGACAGGGCCACAGATACGCAGTATTTT
TRBV18	TRBJ2-6	-	-	CASSPRTVGANVLTF	TGTGCCAGCTCACCCCGGACGGTTGGGGCCAACGTCCTGACTTTC
TRBV6-5	TRBJ2-3	few	TRBD1	CASSKGPGGTQYF	TGTGCCAGCAGTAAGGGCCCAGGGGGTACGCAGTATTTT
TRBV5-1	TRBJ2-7	-	-	CASSYRTDSYEQYF	TGCGCCAGCAGCTACCGGACGGACTCCTACGAGCAGTACTTC
TRBV5-1	TRBJ2-7	-	TRBD2	CASSPTSGGYEQYF	TGCGCCAGCAGCCCGACTAGCGGGGGATACGAGCAGTACTTC
TRBV4-2	TRBJ2-1	few	TRBD1	CASSQVQGKDEQFF	TGTGCCAGCAGCCAGGTACAGGGGAAAGATGAGCAGTTCTTC
TRBV30	TRBJ1-1	-	-	CARRGVDEAFF	TGTGCGCGTAGAGGTGTGGACGAAGCTTTCTTT
TRBV29-1	TRBJ2-2	-	TRBD1	CSVRRTGDTGELFF	TGCAGCGTACGAAGGACAGGGGACACCGGGGAGCTGTTTTTT
TRBV6-1	TRBJ2-4	-	TRBD2	CASRPLADKNIQYF	TGTGCCAGCAGACCTCTAGCGGACAAAAACATTCAGTACTTC
TRBV30	TRBJ2-7	-	-	CAGSRGTYEQYF	TGTGCCGGAAGCAGGGGTACCTACGAGCAGTACTTC
TRBV30	TRBJ2-7	-	-	CAWKKGPAYEQYF	TGTGCCTGGAAGAAGGGGCCAGCCTACGAGCAGTACTTC
TRBV30	TRBJ2-5	few	-	CAWSVQGYGRGRSRQTQYF	TGTGCCTGGAGTGTACAAGGGTATGGAAGGGGACGGAGCAGGCAGACCCAGTACTTC
TRBV27	TRBJ1-2	-	-	CASSPRTRNYGYTF	TGTGCCAGCAGCCCCAGGACACGGAACTATGGCTACACCTTC
TRBV30	TRBJ2-5	-	TRBD2	CAWSDRAGVGTQYF	TGTGCCTGGAGTGACCGAGCGGGAGTGGGGACCCAGTACTTC
TRBV29-1	TRBJ2-7	once	TRBD1	CSVEGQRQYEQYF	TGCAGCGTTGAGGGACAGCGGCAGTACGAGCAGTACTTC
TRBV29-1	TRBJ2-7	few	TRBD2	CSVITSGYPQYF	TGCAGCGTTATCACTAGCGGGTACCCGCAGTACTTC